What follows is one TCR beta chain and its context. Its matching antigen is unknown. The data stem from a study of siplizumab effects on memory and regulatory T cells. Study-level results: With siplizumab, Treg-derived clones averaged approximately 66% of mappable alloreactive CD4+ clones, versus approximately 29% in controls. Unstimulated subsets were the mapping target of only a minor fraction of alloreactive clones. Major contributors to the alloresponse seemed to be naive T cells, which also appeared more diverse than memory cells.

For every sample, about 10^5 TCR templates were assayed. Only in-frame clones appear in the TCRdb table, and some are missing; sequencing was by immunoSEQ multiplex PCR. The sample yields roughly 97,000 clones, nearly 95% seen once. V lost 4 bases to trimming and J lost 0 bases, with 17 bases between them. Looked up from germline, CDR1 is SGDLS and CDR2 is YYNGEE. This CDR3 has 17 amino acids. The origin of this receptor is a human donor in good health. The sequencing input was Tregs sorted from blood. V gene TRBV9 combines with J gene TRBJ2-1; weak D call: TRBD2 (5 bases). The CDR3 DNA reads as TGTGCCAGCAGCACGTCGAAGGACTCCTTCTCCTACAATGAGCAGTTCTTC. Protein sequence: CASSTSKDSFSYNEQFF.